Detailed here is one T cell receptor (beta chain). The antigen is not known. The sample comes from a study of post-analysis software for immune sequencing data. Study at large: Included courses were relapsing-remitting and secondary progressive multiple sclerosis; progressive-relapsing multiple sclerosis was also included. Whole-study results and caveats: There were roughly 5 TRBV segments more frequent in patients than controls, and TRBV5-6, TRBV5-1 and TRBV20-1 were among them. Multiple sclerosis patients had significantly lower normalized Chao1 diversity than controls.

CDR3 length equals 18 residues. CDR1 is SGHKS, CDR2 YYEKEE, per germline (reference sequence). V was clipped by 3 bases and J by 6 bases, with 25 bases between them. Sequencing libraries made from TCR beta cDNA carried unique molecular identifiers. Each CDR3 protein gets one entry after TCRdb re-called the PCR reads with MiXCR. The data contain hundreds of thousands of distinct CDR3 sequences, around 64% of them seen just once; the ten biggest clones take up roughly 10%. The sequence was obtained from a girl aged 2 to 10 with multiple sclerosis. This chain uses TRBV5-5 with TRBJ2-1; D gene uncertain. Sequencing input: blood. CDR3 DNA sequence: TGTGCCAGCAGCTGGTCCCTACTTGGATCTAACACCTCCAATGAGCAGTTCTTC. Amino acid sequence: CASSWSLLGSNTSNEQFF.